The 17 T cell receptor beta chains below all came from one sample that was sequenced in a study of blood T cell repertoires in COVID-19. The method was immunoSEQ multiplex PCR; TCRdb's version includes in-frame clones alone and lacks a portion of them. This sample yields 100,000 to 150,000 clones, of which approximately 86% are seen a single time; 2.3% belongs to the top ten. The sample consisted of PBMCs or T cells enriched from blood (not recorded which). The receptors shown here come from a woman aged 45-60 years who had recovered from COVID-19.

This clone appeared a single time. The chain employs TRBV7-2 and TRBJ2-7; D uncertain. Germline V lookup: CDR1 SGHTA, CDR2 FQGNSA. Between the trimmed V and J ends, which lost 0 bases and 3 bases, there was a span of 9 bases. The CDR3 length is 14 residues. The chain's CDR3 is CASSLALALYEQYF. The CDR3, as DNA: TGTGCCAGCAGCTTAGCGCTGGCCCTCTACGAGCAGTACTTC. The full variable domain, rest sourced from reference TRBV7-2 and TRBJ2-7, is GAGVSQSPSNKVTEKGKDVELRCDPISGHTALYWYRQSLGQGLEFLIYFQGNSAPDKSGLPSDRFSAERTGGSVSTLTIQRTQQEDSAVYLCASSLALALYEQYFGPGTRLTVT.

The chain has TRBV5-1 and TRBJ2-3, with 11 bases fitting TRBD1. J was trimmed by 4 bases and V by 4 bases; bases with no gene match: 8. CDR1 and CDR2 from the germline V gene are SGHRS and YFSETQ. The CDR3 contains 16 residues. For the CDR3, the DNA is TGCGCCAGCAGCCAAGACCCGGGACAGGGGGCAGATACGCAGTATTTT. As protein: CASSQDPGQGADTQYF. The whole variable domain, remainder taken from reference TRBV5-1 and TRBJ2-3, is KAGVTQTPRYLIKTRGQQVTLSCSPISGHRSVSWYQQTPGQGLQFLFEYFSETQRNKGNFPGRFSGRQFSNSRSEMNVSTLELGDSALYLCASSQDPGQGADTQYFGPGTRLTVL.

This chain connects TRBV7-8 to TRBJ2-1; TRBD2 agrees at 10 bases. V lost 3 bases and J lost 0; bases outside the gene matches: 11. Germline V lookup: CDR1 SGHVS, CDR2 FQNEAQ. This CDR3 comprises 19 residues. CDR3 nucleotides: TGTGCCAGCAGCTTTACTACTAGCGGGACCAGGAGCTCCTACAATGAGCAGTTCTTC. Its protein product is CASSFTTSGTRSSYNEQFF.

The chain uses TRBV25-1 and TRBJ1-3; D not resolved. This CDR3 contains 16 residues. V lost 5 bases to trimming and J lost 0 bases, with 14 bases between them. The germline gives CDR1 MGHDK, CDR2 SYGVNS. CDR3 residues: CASSPRQAPSGNTIYF. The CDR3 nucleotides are TGTGCCAGCAGTCCCCGGCAGGCCCCCTCTGGAAACACCATATATTTT.

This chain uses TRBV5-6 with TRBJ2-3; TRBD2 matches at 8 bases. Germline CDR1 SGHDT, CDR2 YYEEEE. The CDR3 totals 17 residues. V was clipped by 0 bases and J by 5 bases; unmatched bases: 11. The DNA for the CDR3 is TGTGCCAGCAGCTTGGAAGTAGCCGGGGGGGCCCGAGATACGCAGTATTTT. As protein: CASSLEVAGGARDTQYF.

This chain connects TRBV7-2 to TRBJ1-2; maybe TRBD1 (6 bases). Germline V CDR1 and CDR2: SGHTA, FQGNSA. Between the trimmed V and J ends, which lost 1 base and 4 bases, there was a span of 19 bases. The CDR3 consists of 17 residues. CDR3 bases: TGTGCCAGCAGCTTAGTTGACCCAGGGGTTTTGGGCTATGGCTACACCTTC. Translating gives CASSLVDPGVLGYGYTF.

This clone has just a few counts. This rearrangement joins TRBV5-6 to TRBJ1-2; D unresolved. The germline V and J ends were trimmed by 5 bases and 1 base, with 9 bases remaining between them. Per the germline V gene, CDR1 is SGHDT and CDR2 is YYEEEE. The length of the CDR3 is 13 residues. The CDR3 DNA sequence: TGTGCCAGCAGAAGAGTGGTTAACTATGGCTACACCTTC. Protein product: CASRRVVNYGYTF.

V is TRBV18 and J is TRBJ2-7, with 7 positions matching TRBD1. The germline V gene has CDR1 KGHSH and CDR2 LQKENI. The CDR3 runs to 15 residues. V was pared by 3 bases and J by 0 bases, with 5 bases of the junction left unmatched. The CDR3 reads CASSPDRATSYEQYF. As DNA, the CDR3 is TGTGCCAGCTCACCCGACAGGGCGACCTCCTACGAGCAGTACTTC.

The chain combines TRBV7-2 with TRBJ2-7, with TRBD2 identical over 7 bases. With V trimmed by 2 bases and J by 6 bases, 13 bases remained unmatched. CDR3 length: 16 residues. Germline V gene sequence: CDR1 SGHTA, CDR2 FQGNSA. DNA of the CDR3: TGTGCCAGCAGCTTAATCGGGGGGTACCCTAGCTCCGAGCAGTACTTC. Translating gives CASSLIGGYPSSEQYF.

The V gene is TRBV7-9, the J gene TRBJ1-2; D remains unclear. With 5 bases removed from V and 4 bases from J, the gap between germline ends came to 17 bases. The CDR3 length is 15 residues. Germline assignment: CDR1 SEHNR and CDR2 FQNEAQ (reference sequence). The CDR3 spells CASSPPGNPSYGYTF. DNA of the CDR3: TGTGCCAGCAGCCCCCCCGGGAACCCGTCCTATGGCTACACCTTC. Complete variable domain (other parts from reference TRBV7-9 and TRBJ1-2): DTGVSQNPRHKITKRGQNVTFRCDPISEHNRLYWYRQTLGQGPEFLTYFQNEAQLEKSRLLSDRFSAERPKGSFSTLEIQRTEQGDSAMYLCASSPPGNPSYGYTFGSGTRLTVV.

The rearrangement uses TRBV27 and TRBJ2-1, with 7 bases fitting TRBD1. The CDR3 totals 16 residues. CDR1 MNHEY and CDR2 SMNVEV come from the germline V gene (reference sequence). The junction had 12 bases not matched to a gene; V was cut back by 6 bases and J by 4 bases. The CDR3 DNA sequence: TGTGCCAGCAGCACCCCCCGGGACAGAGGATACAATGAGCAGTTCTTC. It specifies CASSTPRDRGYNEQFF.

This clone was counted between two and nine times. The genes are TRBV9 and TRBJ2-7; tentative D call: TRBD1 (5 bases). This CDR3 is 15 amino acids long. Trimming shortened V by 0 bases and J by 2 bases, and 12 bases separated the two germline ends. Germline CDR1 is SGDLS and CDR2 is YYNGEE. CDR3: CASSVEGSDAYEQYF. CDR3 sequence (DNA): TGTGCCAGCAGCGTAGAGGGGTCGGACGCCTACGAGCAGTACTTC.

CDR3 sequence: CASSRTGNYGYTF. CDR3 coding DNA: TGTGCCAGTAGTAGGACAGGGAACTATGGCTACACCTTC. The gene calls are TRBV19 and TRBJ1-2; TRBD1 matches 8 bases. CDR1 and CDR2 (germline): LNHDA, SQIVND (reference sequence). After removal of 4 bases from V and 2 bases from J, the junction contained 0 bases not matched to a gene. This CDR3 is 13 amino acids long.

As DNA, the CDR3 is TGTGCCAGCAGCTTGGAGCAGGGGGCCACCGGGGAGCTGTTTTTT. Translated, it gives CASSLEQGATGELFF. The V gene is TRBV5-4, the J gene TRBJ2-2, with 8 bases matching TRBD1. Germline CDR1 SGHNT, CDR2 YYREEE (reference sequence). The CDR3 contains 15 residues. Unmatched junction bases numbered 2, after V lost 0 bases and J lost 4 bases.

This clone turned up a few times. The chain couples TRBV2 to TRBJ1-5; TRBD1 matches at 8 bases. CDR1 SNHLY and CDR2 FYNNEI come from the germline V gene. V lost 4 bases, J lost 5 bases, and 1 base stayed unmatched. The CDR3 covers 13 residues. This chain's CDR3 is CASSAGQDQPQHF. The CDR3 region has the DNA TGTGCCAGCAGTGCGGGACAGGATCAGCCCCAGCATTTT.

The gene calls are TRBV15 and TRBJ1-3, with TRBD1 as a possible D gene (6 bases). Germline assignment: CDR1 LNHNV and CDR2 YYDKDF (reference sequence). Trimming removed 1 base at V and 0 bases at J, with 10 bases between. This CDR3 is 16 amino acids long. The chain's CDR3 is CATSRGTGYSGNTIYF. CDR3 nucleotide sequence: TGTGCCACCAGCAGAGGAACAGGGTACTCTGGAAACACCATATATTTT.

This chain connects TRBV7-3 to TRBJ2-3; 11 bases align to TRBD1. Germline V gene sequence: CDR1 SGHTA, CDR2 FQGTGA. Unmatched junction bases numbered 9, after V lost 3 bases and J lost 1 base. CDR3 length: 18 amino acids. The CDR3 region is CASSFYGTGGTGTDTQYF. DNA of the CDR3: TGTGCCAGCAGCTTCTACGGGACAGGGGGAACGGGCACAGATACGCAGTATTTT.